One and the same sample provided the 32 T cell receptor beta chains below, sequenced in a study of T-cell memory formation after mild COVID-19. TCRdb redid the calling of the 5' RACE reads with MiXCR, one entry per CDR3 protein. The table includes 180,000 or so distinct CDR3 sequences, approximately 10% detected once. The sequenced sample consisted of PBMCs or a T cell subset sorted from them (not recorded which). These receptors all come from a man between 18 and 29 years old who had mild COVID-19 (a few samples of this study predate the infection). Cell type and time point are not known.

This clonotype was counted between two and nine times. The chain recombines TRBV20-1 with TRBJ1-5; D gene ambiguous. CDR1 DFQATT and CDR2 SNEGSKA come from the germline V gene (reference sequence). Trimming pared 2 bases from V and 3 bases from J, leaving 14 bases between. This CDR3 contains 15 residues. The DNA of the CDR3 is TGCAGTGCTAGATCGCCCGACGCGATCAATCAGCCCCAGCATTTT. It yields the protein CSARSPDAINQPQHF.

The chain uses TRBV4-3 and TRBJ1-2; D gene uncertain. The CDR3 is 12 residues long. The V gene lost 0 bases and the J gene lost 8 bases, with 7 bases spanning the gap. Per germline, CDR1 LGHNA and CDR2 YSLEER. The CDR3 protein is CASSQEVWGYTF. CDR3 in DNA: TGCGCCAGCAGCCAAGAGGTCTGGGGCTACACCTTC.

This clonotype was counted only a few times. The chain recombines TRBV10-2 with TRBJ2-7; 7 nucleotides match TRBD1. Trimming at V came to 6 bases and at J to 2 bases, leaving 4 bases not matched to a gene. Germline assignment: CDR1 WSHSY and CDR2 SAAADI. CDR3 length: 13 amino acids. The CDR3: CASSGQATYEQYV. Written as DNA, the CDR3 is TGCGCCAGCAGCGGACAGGCTACCTACGAGCAGTACGTC.

In its sample, this clonotype was seen many times. The V call is TRBV7-8, the J call TRBJ2-5, with TRBD1 as a possible D gene (5 bases). V gave up 5 bases and J gave up 3 bases, with 10 bases separating them. CDR3 size: 13 residues. In germline, CDR1 is SGHVS, CDR2 FQNEAQ. CDR3 nucleotides: TGTGCCAGCAGCGTAGACAGAGAAGAGACCCAGTACTTC. Protein product: CASSVDREETQYF. The entire variable domain, with the rest obtained from reference TRBV7-8 and TRBJ2-5, is as follows: GAGVSQSPRYKVAKRGQDVALRCDPISGHVSLFWYQQALGQGPEFLTYFQNEAQLDKSGLPSDRFFAERPEGSVSTLKIQRTQQEDSAVYLCASSVDREETQYFGPGTRLLVL.

The chain recombines TRBV6-5 with TRBJ2-5; the match to TRBD2 covers 12 bases. There are 17 residues in the CDR3. Germline loops: CDR1 MNHEY, CDR2 SVGAGI. With 2 bases clipped from V and 1 base from J, the junction kept 5 bases outside the gene matches. CDR3 protein: CASSYTAGLAGQETQYF. The CDR3 coding sequence is TGTGCCAGCAGTTACACCGCGGGACTAGCGGGCCAAGAGACCCAGTACTTC.

The chain uses TRBV2 and TRBJ2-3; no firm D call. V lost 7 bases and J 2 bases, leaving 16 bases between the germline ends. The CDR3 is 15 residues long. Germline loops: CDR1 SNHLY, CDR2 FYNNEI. This CDR3 is CASIVDIPTTDTQYF. In DNA form, the CDR3 reads TGTGCCAGCATTGTCGACATCCCGACCACAGATACGCAGTATTTT.

This chain uses TRBV20-1 with TRBJ2-3; 10 bases line up with TRBD1. V lost 2 bases and J lost 3; bases outside the gene matches: 5. Germline V gene data show CDR1 as DFQATT and CDR2 as SNEGSKA (reference sequence). The length of the CDR3 is 15 residues. CDR3 protein: CSARPDRGLTDTQYF. CDR3 nucleotides: TGCAGTGCTAGACCCGACAGGGGGCTAACAGATACGCAGTATTTT.

In this sample, this clonotype turned up a few times. The chain joins TRBV5-6 to TRBJ2-3; 9 nucleotides line up with TRBD2. The junction had 5 bases not matched to a gene; V was cut back by 3 bases and J by 6 bases. The CDR3 consists of 14 residues. The germline V gene encodes CDR1 SGHDT and CDR2 YYEEEE. CDR3 residues: CASSSSGEADTQYF. The CDR3 region has the DNA TGTGCCAGCAGCTCTAGCGGGGAGGCCGATACGCAGTATTTT.

This clonotype has more than one count but fewer than ten. The chain carries TRBV29-1 and TRBJ2-5; D may match TRBD1 or TRBD2 (5 bases each). Trimming took 6 bases from V and 2 from J, leaving 13 bases between them. Germline-derived CDR1 and CDR2 are SQVTM and ANQGSEA. This CDR3 spans 13 amino acids. The CDR3 DNA sequence: TGCAGCGTCTTCCGGGACCCACAAGAGACCCAGTACTTC. The encoded protein is CSVFRDPQETQYF.

The chain couples TRBV7-3 to TRBJ1-3; unclear D gene. V gave up 2 bases and J gave up 2 bases, with 10 bases separating them. The CDR3 has 15 amino acids. Per germline, CDR1 SGHTA and CDR2 FQGTGA. The CDR3 region is CASSLELSPGNTIYF. The CDR3 nucleotides are TGTGCCAGCAGCTTAGAATTGTCCCCTGGAAACACCATATATTTT.

In this sample, this clonotype turned up a few times. The J gene is TRBJ1-1, the V gene TRBV7-9; D unresolved. The CDR3 is 12 residues long. The V end was cut by 5 bases, the J end by 5 bases, with 9 bases between. Germline CDR1 reads SEHNR; CDR2 reads FQNEAQ (reference sequence). This CDR3 is CASSQIATEAFF. DNA of the CDR3: TGTGCCAGCAGCCAGATTGCTACTGAAGCTTTCTTT.

Only a few counts were recorded for this clonotype. The rearrangement uses TRBV28 and TRBJ2-7; D perhaps matches TRBD1 (6 bases). The ends were cut back, 3 bases at V and 12 bases at J, with 15 bases in the middle. This CDR3 region has 12 residues. Per the germline V gene, CDR1 is MDHEN and CDR2 is SYDVKM. The DNA for the CDR3 is TGTGCCAGCAGTTTCAGTGGACAGAGGTTGTACGTC. Residues: CASSFSGQRLYV.

The J gene is TRBJ1-1, the V gene TRBV5-5, with unresolved D. V was pared by 0 bases and J by 1 base, with 7 bases between. There are 14 residues in the CDR3. CDR1 SGHKS and CDR2 YYEKEE come from the germline V gene (reference sequence). CDR3 sequence reads: CASSLGPTNTEAFF. DNA of the CDR3: TGTGCCAGCAGCTTGGGACCGACGAACACTGAAGCTTTCTTT.

The CDR3 DNA sequence: TGCAGCGTTGGACACAGAACCTCAAACACCGGGGAGCTGTTTTTT. Translating gives CSVGHRTSNTGELFF. The V and J genes are TRBV29-1 and TRBJ2-2, with no clear D. Germline CDR1 and CDR2: SQVTM and ANQGSEA. With 4 bases removed from V and 2 bases from J, the gap between germline ends came to 14 bases. CDR3 length equals 15 residues.

The V call is TRBV5-1, the J call TRBJ1-4; 9 nucleotides match TRBD1. CDR3 length: 15 amino acids. The V and J ends lost 2 bases and 3 bases, in that order; junction bases with no gene match: 2. CDR1 SGHRS and CDR2 YFSETQ come from the germline V gene. CDR3 in DNA: TGCGCCAGCAGCTTACAGGGGGCTTCTAATGAAAAACTGTTTTTT. This gives the protein CASSLQGASNEKLFF.

This clonotype occurred a few times. The V gene is TRBV5-1, the J gene TRBJ2-7, with D perhaps matching TRBD2 (5 bases). This CDR3 contains 14 residues. Germline-derived CDR1 and CDR2 are SGHRS and YFSETQ. V was clipped by 0 bases and J by 3 bases, with 10 bases between them. The CDR3 region is CASSLGWGVYEQYV. CDR3 coding DNA: TGCGCCAGCAGCTTGGGATGGGGAGTCTACGAGCAGTACGTC.

This clonotype has a count of ten or more. The CDR3 sequence is CASSITGLYYNEQFF. The CDR3 DNA reads TGTGCCAGCAGTATAACGGGACTCTATTACAATGAGCAGTTCTTC. This chain uses TRBV7-3 with TRBJ2-1; D perhaps matches TRBD2 (6 bases). CDR3 length: 15 amino acids. Germline CDR1 reads SGHTA; CDR2 reads FQGTGA. V was clipped by 6 bases and J by 4 bases, with 16 bases between them.

A few counts support this clonotype. V and J are TRBV24-1 and TRBJ2-5; D possibly uses TRBD1 or TRBD2 (6 bases each). CDR1 and CDR2 from the germline V gene are KGHDR and SFDVKD. Trimming pared 6 bases from V and 2 bases from J, leaving 12 bases between. This CDR3 contains 14 residues. The CDR3 loop is CATSQSGAQETQYF. CDR3 nucleotide sequence: TGTGCCACCAGTCAGTCGGGGGCTCAAGAGACCCAGTACTTC.

This clonotype was recorded at least ten times. V usage is TRBV7-2 and J usage is TRBJ2-7, with 7 bases matching TRBD1. This CDR3 region has 16 residues. J was trimmed by 7 bases and V by 0 bases; bases with no gene match: 12. Looked up from germline, CDR1 is SGHTA and CDR2 is FQGNSA. As DNA, the CDR3 is TGTGCCAGCAGCTTAGCGTTGGCAGGGGGTGTGAGGGAGCAGTACTTC. Translating it yields CASSLALAGGVREQYF. Based on the CDR3 plus reference TRBV7-2 and TRBJ2-7, the full variable domain is GAGVSQSPSNKVTEKGKDVELRCDPISGHTALYWYRQSLGQGLEFLIYFQGNSAPDKSGLPSDRFSAERTGGSVSTLTIQRTQQEDSAVYLCASSLALAGGVREQYFGPGTRLTVT.

The chain carries TRBV12-3 or TRBV12-4 and TRBJ1-4; a possible D gene is TRBD1 (5 bases). This CDR3 comprises 15 residues. Trimming removed 6 bases from V and 8 bases from J, with 19 bases in between. The CDR3 protein is CASSWRDPGGEKLFF. The CDR3 DNA sequence: TGTGCCAGCAGCTGGCGGGACCCGGGGGGGGAAAAACTGTTTTTT.

The chain is built from TRBV20-1 and TRBJ1-1; D possibly corresponds to TRBD1 (5 bases). V was shortened by 6 bases and J by 6 bases, with 17 bases between the two germline ends. Looked up from germline, CDR1 is DFQATT and CDR2 is SNEGSKA (reference sequence). This CDR3 region has 13 residues. The CDR3 nucleotides read TGCAGTGCCAAAGGTTCAGGGATCCCTGAAGCTTTCTTT. This encodes CSAKGSGIPEAFF.

The chain couples TRBV6-5 to TRBJ2-5; possible D gene TRBD1, 6 bases. Germline values: CDR1 MNHEY, CDR2 SVGAGI. The CDR3 loop spans 17 amino acids. Trimming cost V 2 bases and J 6 bases, with 22 bases left between them. The CDR3 sequence: CASSYTRGGTDLKTQYF. The CDR3 DNA is TGTGCCAGCAGTTACACGCGAGGGGGAACGGATCTGAAGACCCAGTACTTC.

There are many counts of this clonotype. The chain employs TRBV5-1 and TRBJ2-3; 9 nucleotides align to TRBD2. Germline trimming cut 0 bases from V and 2 bases from J; bases unmatched to any gene: 4. Germline values: CDR1 SGHRS, CDR2 YFSETQ. The CDR3 consists of 16 residues. The CDR3 is CASSLAVAGDTDTQYF. For the CDR3, the DNA is TGCGCCAGCAGCTTGGCAGTAGCGGGGGACACAGATACGCAGTATTTT.

This clonotype has just a few counts. V and J are TRBV7-8 and TRBJ2-1; 9 nucleotides agree with TRBD2. The germline V gene has CDR1 SGHVS and CDR2 FQNEAQ. The CDR3 has 15 residues. J lost 4 bases, V lost 5 bases, and 6 bases had no gene match. For the CDR3, the DNA is TGTGCCAGCAGCCCCATGGCGGGGGGGTACAATGAGCAGTTCTTC. It yields the protein CASSPMAGGYNEQFF.

This clonotype has only a few counts. The genes are TRBV6-5 and TRBJ1-3; D remains unclear. The ends were cut back, 6 bases at V and 4 bases at J, with 10 bases in the middle. The CDR3 loop spans 13 amino acids. Germline assignment: CDR1 MNHEY and CDR2 SVGAGI. This CDR3 reads CASSRTGGNTIYF. Here the CDR3 DNA reads TGTGCCAGCAGCCGGACTGGGGGAAACACCATATATTTT.

This clonotype was observed many times. The chain carries TRBV5-1 and TRBJ2-1; D is uncertain. V was cut by 1 base and J by 0 bases, with 11 bases left in between. The CDR3 consists of 16 residues. The germline V gene encodes CDR1 SGHRS and CDR2 YFSETQ. CDR3 region: CASSLRPDLSYNEQFF. CDR3 DNA sequence: TGCGCCAGCAGCTTGCGTCCTGACCTCTCCTACAATGAGCAGTTCTTC.

The gene calls are TRBV2 and TRBJ1-2; no clear D. CDR3 length: 11 amino acids. Germline lookup yields CDR1 SNHLY and CDR2 FYNNEI. V was pared by 6 bases and J by 2 bases, with 4 bases between. CDR3: CASRQNYGYTF. In DNA form, the CDR3 reads TGTGCCAGCAGGCAGAACTATGGCTACACCTTC. The full variable domain, completed using reference TRBV2 and TRBJ1-2, is EPEVTQTPSHQVTQMGQEVILRCVPISNHLYFYWYRQILGQKVEFLVSFYNNEISEKSEIFDDQFSVERPDGSNFTLKIRSTKLEDSAMYFCASRQNYGYTFGSGTRLTVV.

This chain connects TRBV11-1 to TRBJ2-1; D might be TRBD1 (6 bases). The CDR3 runs 14 residues. Trimming left V 2 bases short and J 4 bases short, with 9 bases between. The germline CDR1 and CDR2 sequences are SGHAT and FQDESV (reference sequence). In DNA form, the CDR3 reads TGTGCCAGCAGCTTACTGGACAGTTACAATGAGCAGTTCTTC. This codes for CASSLLDSYNEQFF. Filled out from reference TRBV11-1 and TRBJ2-1, the complete variable domain reads EAEVAQSPRYKITEKSQAVAFWCDPISGHATLYWYRQILGQGPELLVQFQDESVVDDSQLPKDRFSAERLKGVDSTLKIQPAELGDSAMYLCASSLLDSYNEQFFGPGTRLTVL.

This clonotype showed up many times. The chain has TRBV20-1 and TRBJ2-3, with 8 positions matching TRBD2. V trimming: 3 bases; J trimming: 0 bases; junction bases outside the gene matches: 2. The CDR3 is made up of 14 amino acids. CDR1 and CDR2 from the germline V gene are DFQATT and SNEGSKA (reference sequence). The CDR3, as DNA: TGCAGTGCTAGCGGGGGGGCTAGCACAGATACGCAGTATTTT. Translated, it gives CSASGGASTDTQYF.

The chain carries TRBV18 and TRBJ2-7; D is unresolved. The CDR3 loop spans 16 amino acids. The germline V gene encodes CDR1 KGHSH and CDR2 LQKENI. The V gene lost 3 bases and the J gene lost 3 bases, with 18 bases spanning the gap. The CDR3 region has the DNA TGTGCCAGCTCACCGTCAGCCGGCAGGAGACACTACGAGCAGTACTTC. This gives the protein CASSPSAGRRHYEQYF. Variable domain in full (rest from reference TRBV18 and TRBJ2-7): NAGVMQNPRHLVRRRGQEARLRCSPMKGHSHVYWYRQLPEEGLKFMVYLQKENIIDESGMPKERFSAEFPKEGPSILRIQQVVRGDSAAYFCASSPSAGRRHYEQYFGPGTRLTVT.

This clonotype came up many times. V gene TRBV20-1 combines with J gene TRBJ2-6, with D unresolved. V lost 5 bases and J 0 bases, leaving 8 bases between the germline ends. The CDR3 runs to 14 residues. Germline CDR1 DFQATT, CDR2 SNEGSKA (reference sequence). CDR3 nucleotide sequence: TGCAGTGCTTCTGTTTACTCTGGGGCCAACGTCCTGACTTTC. Protein sequence: CSASVYSGANVLTF.

This clonotype was counted only a few times. Since no conserved phenylalanine or tryptophan closes the CDR3, a read error is the likely cause. This chain uses TRBV3-1 with TRBJ2-7; TRBD1 might be the D (5 bases). Germline CDR1 LGHDT, CDR2 YNNKEL (reference sequence). The CDR3 is 14 amino acids. V dropped 2 bases and J dropped 2 bases, with 10 bases sitting between them. This CDR3 reads CASSQQGFTYEQYL. CDR3 sequence (DNA): TGTGCCAGCAGCCAACAGGGATTCACCTACGAGCAGTACTTA.